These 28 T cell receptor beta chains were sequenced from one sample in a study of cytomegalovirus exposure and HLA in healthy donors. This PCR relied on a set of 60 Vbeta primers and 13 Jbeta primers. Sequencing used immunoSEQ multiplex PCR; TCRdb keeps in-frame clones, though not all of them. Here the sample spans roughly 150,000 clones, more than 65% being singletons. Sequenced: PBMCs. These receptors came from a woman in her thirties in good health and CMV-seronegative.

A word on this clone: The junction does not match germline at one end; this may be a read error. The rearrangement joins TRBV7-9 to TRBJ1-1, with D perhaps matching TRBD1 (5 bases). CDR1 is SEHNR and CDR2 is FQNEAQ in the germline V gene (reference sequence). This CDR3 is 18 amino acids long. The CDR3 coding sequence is TGTTCCAGCAGCCGGGGGGTTCGGCAGGGCAACATGAACACTGAAGCTTTCTTT. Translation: CSSSRGVRQGNMNTEAFF.

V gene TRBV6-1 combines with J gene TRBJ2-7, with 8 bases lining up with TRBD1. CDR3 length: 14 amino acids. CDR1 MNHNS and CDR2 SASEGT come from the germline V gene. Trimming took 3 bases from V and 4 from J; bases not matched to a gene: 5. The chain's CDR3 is CASSEMDREYEQYV. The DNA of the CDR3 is TGTGCCAGCAGTGAGATGGACAGGGAATACGAGCAGTACGTC.

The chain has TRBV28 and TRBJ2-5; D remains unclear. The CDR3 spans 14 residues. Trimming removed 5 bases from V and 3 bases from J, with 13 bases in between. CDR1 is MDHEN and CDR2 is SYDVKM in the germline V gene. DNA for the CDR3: TGTGCCAGCAGTATCATAGGAAGCGAAGAGACCCAGTACTTC. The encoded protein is CASSIIGSEETQYF. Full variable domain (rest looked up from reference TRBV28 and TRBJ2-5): DVKVTQSSRYLVKRTGEKVFLECVQDMDHENMFWYRQDPGLGLRLIYFSYDVKMKEKGDIPEGYSVSREKKERFSLILESASTNQTSMYLCASSIIGSEETQYFGPGTRLLVL.

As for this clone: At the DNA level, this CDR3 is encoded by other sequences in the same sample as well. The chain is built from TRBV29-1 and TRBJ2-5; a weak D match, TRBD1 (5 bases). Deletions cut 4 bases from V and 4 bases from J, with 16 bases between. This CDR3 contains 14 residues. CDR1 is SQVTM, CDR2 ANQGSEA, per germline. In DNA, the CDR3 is TGCAGCGTTGGGGTTAGTGGGGCAGTAGAGACCCAGTACTTC. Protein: CSVGVSGAVETQYF.

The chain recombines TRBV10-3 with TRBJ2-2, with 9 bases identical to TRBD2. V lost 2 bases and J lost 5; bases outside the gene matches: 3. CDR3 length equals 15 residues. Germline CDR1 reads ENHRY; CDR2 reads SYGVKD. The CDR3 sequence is CAISEGLAPTGELFF. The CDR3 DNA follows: TGTGCCATCAGTGAGGGACTAGCGCCGACCGGGGAGCTGTTTTTT.

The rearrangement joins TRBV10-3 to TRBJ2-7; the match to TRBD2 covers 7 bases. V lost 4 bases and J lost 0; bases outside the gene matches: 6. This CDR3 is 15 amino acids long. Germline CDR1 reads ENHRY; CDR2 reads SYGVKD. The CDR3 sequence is CAISGEGLSSYEQYF. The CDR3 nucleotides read TGTGCCATCAGTGGGGAGGGACTATCCTCCTACGAGCAGTACTTC.

The CDR3: CASSLLSGIAGEQYF. The CDR3, as DNA: TGTGCCAGCAGCCTCCTTAGCGGGATAGCCGGCGAGCAGTACTTC. The chain carries TRBV27 and TRBJ2-7; 8 bases align to TRBD2. V shed 6 bases and J 6 bases; nucleotides not matched to a gene: 13. The germline V gene has CDR1 MNHEY and CDR2 SMNVEV (reference sequence). The CDR3 covers 15 residues.

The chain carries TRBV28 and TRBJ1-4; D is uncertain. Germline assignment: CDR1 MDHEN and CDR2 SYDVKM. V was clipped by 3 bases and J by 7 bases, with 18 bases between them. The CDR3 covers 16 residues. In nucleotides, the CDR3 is TGTGCCAGCAGTTTTCCTACTCGCGCTGGGAGTGAAAAACTGTTTTTT. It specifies CASSFPTRAGSEKLFF.

The CDR3 region is CASSEATGRGYTF. The CDR3 coding sequence is TGTGCCAGCAGTGAAGCGACAGGCCGGGGCTACACCTTC. This chain uses TRBV6-1 with TRBJ1-2, with D possibly matching TRBD1 (6 bases). The length of the CDR3 is 13 residues. V lost 0 bases and J 8 bases, leaving 10 bases between the germline ends. Germline lookup yields CDR1 MNHNS and CDR2 SASEGT.

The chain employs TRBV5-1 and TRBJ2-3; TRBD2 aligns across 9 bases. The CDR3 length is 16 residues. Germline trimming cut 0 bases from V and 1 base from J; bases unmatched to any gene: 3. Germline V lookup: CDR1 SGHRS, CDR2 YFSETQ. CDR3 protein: CASSLGTSAGTDTQYF. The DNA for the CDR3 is TGCGCCAGCAGCTTGGGGACTAGCGCCGGCACAGATACGCAGTATTTT. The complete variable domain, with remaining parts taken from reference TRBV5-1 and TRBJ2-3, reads KAGVTQTPRYLIKTRGQQVTLSCSPISGHRSVSWYQQTPGQGLQFLFEYFSETQRNKGNFPGRFSGRQFSNSRSEMNVSTLELGDSALYLCASSLGTSAGTDTQYFGPGTRLTVL.

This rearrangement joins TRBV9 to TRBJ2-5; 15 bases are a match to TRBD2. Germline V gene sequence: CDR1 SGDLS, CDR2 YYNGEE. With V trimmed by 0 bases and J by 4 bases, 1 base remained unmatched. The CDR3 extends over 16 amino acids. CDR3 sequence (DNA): TGTGCCAGCAGCGTAGGGACTAGCGGGGGGGCAGAGACCCAGTACTTC. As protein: CASSVGTSGGAETQYF.

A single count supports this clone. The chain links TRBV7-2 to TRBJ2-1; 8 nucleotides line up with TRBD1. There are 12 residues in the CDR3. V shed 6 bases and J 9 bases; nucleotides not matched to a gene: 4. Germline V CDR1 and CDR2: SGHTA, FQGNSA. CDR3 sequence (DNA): TGTGCCAGCAGTCAGACAGGGGTTGAGCAGTTCTTC. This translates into CASSQTGVEQFF.

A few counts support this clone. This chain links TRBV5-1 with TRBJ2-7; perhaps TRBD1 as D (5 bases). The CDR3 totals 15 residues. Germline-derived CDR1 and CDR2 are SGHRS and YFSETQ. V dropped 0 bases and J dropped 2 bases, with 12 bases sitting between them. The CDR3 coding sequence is TGCGCCAGCAGCTTGGTGGACAACAGCGCCTACGAGCAGTACTTC. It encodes CASSLVDNSAYEQYF.

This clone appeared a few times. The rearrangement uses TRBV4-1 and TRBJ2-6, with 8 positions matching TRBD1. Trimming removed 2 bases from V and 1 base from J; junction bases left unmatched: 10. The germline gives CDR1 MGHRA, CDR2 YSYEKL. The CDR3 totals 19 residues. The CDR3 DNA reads TGCGCCAGCAGCCAACCGAGCGCAGGGGGCAGATCTGGGGCCAACGTCCTGACTTTC. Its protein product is CASSQPSAGGRSGANVLTF.

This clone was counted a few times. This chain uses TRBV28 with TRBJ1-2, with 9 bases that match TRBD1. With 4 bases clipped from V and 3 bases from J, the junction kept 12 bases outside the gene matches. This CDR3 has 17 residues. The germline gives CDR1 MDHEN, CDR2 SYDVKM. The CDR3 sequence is CASSSYSGQGKDYGYTF. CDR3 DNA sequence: TGTGCCAGCAGTTCCTACTCCGGACAGGGGAAGGACTATGGCTACACCTTC.

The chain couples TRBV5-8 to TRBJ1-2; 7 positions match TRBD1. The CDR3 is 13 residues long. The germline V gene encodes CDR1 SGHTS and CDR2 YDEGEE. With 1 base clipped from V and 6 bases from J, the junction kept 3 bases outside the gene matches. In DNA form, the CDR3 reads TGTGCCAGCAGCTTGCGACAGGGAAATGGCTACACCTTC. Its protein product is CASSLRQGNGYTF.

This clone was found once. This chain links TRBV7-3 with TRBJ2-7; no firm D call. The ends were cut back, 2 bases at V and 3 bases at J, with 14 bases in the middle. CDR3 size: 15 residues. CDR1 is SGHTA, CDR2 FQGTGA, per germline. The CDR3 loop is CASSLVSVLDYEQYF. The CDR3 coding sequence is TGTGCCAGCAGCTTAGTGAGTGTCTTAGACTACGAGCAGTACTTC.

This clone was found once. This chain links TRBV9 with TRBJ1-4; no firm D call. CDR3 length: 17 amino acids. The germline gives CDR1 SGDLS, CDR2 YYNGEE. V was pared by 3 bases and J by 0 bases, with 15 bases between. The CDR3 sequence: CASSAYPTEATNEKLFF. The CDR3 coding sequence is TGTGCCAGCAGCGCCTACCCAACGGAGGCAACTAATGAAAAACTGTTTTTT.

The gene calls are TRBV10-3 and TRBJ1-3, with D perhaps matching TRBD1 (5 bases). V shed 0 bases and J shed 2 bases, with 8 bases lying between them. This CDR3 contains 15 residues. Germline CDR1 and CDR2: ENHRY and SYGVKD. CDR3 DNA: TGTGCCATCAGTGAGTCGACGACAGCTGGAAACACCATATATTTT. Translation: CAISESTTAGNTIYF.

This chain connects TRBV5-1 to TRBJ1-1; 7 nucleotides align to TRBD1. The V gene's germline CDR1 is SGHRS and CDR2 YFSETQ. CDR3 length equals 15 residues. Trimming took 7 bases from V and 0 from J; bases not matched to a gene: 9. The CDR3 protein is CASGRTGDMNTEAFF. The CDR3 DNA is TGCGCCAGCGGCAGGACAGGCGACATGAACACTGAAGCTTTCTTT. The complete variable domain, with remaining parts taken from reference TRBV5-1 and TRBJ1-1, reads KAGVTQTPRYLIKTRGQQVTLSCSPISGHRSVSWYQQTPGQGLQFLFEYFSETQRNKGNFPGRFSGRQFSNSRSEMNVSTLELGDSALYLCASGRTGDMNTEAFFGQGTRLTVV.

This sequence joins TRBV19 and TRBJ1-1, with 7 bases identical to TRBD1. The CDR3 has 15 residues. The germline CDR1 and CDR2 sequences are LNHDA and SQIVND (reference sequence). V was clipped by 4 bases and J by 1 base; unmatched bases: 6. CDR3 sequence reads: CASSSRAGGNTEAFF. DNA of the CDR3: TGTGCCAGTAGTAGCCGGGCAGGGGGGAACACTGAAGCTTTCTTT.

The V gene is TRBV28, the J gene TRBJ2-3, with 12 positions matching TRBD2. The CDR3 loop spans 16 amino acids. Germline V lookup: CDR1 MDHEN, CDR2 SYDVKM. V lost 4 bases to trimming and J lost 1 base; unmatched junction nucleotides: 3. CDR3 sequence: CASSSLAGGRTDTQYF. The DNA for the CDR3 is TGTGCCAGCAGTTCACTAGCGGGGGGACGCACAGATACGCAGTATTTT.

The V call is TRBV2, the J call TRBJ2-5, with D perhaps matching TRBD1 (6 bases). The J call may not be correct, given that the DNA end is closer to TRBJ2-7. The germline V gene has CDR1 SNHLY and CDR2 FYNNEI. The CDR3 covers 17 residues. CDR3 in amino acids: CATRGPKTGKISYEQYF. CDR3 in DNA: TGTGCCACCCGGGGCCCCAAAACAGGGAAAATTTCCTACGAGCAGTACTTC.

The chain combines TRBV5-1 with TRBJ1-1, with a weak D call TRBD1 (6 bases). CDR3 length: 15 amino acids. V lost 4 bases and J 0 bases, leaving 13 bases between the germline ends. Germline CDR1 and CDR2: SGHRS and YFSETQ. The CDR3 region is CASSRSTGVNTEAFF. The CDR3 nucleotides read TGCGCCAGCAGCCGTTCGACAGGAGTGAACACTGAAGCTTTCTTT.

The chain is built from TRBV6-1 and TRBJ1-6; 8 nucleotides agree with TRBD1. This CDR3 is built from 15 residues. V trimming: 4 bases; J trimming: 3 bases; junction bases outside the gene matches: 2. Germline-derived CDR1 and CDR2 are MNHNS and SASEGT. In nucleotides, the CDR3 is TGTGCCAGCAGTGTCGGACAGGGCTATAATTCACCCCTCCACTTT. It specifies CASSVGQGYNSPLHF.

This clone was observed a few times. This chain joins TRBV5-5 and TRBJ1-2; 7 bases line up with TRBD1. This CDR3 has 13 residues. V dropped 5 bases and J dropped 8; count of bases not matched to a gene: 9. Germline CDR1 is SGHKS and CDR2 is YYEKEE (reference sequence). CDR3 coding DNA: TGTGCCAGCAGTTTTACAGGGGAGAGAGGCTACACCTTC. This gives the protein CASSFTGERGYTF.

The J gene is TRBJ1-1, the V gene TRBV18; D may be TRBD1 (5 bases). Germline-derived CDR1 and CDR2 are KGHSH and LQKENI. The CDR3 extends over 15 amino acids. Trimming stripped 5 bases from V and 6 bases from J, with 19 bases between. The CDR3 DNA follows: TGTGCCAGCTCAACGAACAGGTTTACCCTCCCTGAAGCTTTCTTT. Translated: CASSTNRFTLPEAFF.

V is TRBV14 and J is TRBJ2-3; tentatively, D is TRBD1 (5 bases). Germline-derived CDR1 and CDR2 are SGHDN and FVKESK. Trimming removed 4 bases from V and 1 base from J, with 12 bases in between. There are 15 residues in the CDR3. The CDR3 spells CASSPNRLGTDTQYF. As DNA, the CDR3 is TGTGCCAGCAGCCCAAACAGGTTGGGCACAGATACGCAGTATTTT.